These 27 T cell receptor beta chains share one sample of origin, sequenced in a study of pediatric ulcerative colitis. Sequencing was performed with immunoSEQ multiplex PCR; in TCRdb, only in-frame clones are kept and a portion is missing. The sample records some 10,000 clones, 80% to 90% being singletons. What was sequenced was blood. These receptors originate from a girl aged 5-17 years with moderate ulcerative colitis.

CDR3 bases: TGTGCCAGCAGCTCCACGGGAGGGCCCCACAATGAGCAGTTCTTC. Its translation: CASSSTGGPHNEQFF. The chain joins TRBV7-8 to TRBJ2-1; 8 bases fit TRBD2. The CDR3 is 15 amino acids. The junction had 7 bases not matched to a gene; V was cut back by 4 bases and J by 5 bases. Germline assignment: CDR1 SGHVS and CDR2 FQNEAQ.

J is TRBJ1-2 and V is TRBV10-3; D gene uncertain. CDR1 is ENHRY, CDR2 SYGVKD, per germline. CDR3 length equals 16 residues. V shed 3 bases and J shed 0 bases, with 14 bases lying between them. The CDR3 sequence is CAISDPSRTPNYGYTF. The CDR3, as DNA: TGTGCCATCAGTGACCCCTCCAGGACTCCTAACTATGGCTACACCTTC.

The chain recombines TRBV27 with TRBJ2-6, with D perhaps TRBD1 (5 bases). This CDR3 contains 17 residues. With 5 bases removed from V and 1 base from J, the gap between germline ends came to 15 bases. Looked up from germline, CDR1 is MNHEY and CDR2 is SMNVEV (reference sequence). The CDR3 coding sequence is TGTGCCAGCAGTGGCGGACAAGAGAGGTCTGGGGCCAACGTCCTGACTTTC. It encodes CASSGGQERSGANVLTF.

The chain couples TRBV5-1 to TRBJ1-4, with D uncertain. Trimming cost V 0 bases and J 7 bases, with 13 bases left between them. CDR1 is SGHRS, CDR2 YFSETQ, per germline. The CDR3 runs to 15 residues. CDR3 in amino acids: CASSLEGLEGEKLFF. In nucleotides, the CDR3 is TGCGCCAGCAGCTTGGAGGGTTTAGAGGGTGAAAAACTGTTTTTT.

Here the CDR3 reads CASSVDSPTATDTQYF. The CDR3 DNA follows: TGTGCCAGCAGCGTAGATTCCCCGACTGCCACAGATACGCAGTATTTT. The rearrangement joins TRBV9 to TRBJ2-3; D is uncertain. Per the germline V gene, CDR1 is SGDLS and CDR2 is YYNGEE. V was clipped by 0 bases and J by 2 bases, with 13 bases between them. The CDR3 is 16 residues long.

This rearrangement joins TRBV6-6 to TRBJ2-7; 10 bases align to TRBD1. The V gene end was trimmed by 6 bases and the J gene end by 5 bases; junction bases not matched to a gene: 7. Germline CDR1 is MNHNY and CDR2 is SVGAGI (reference sequence). This CDR3 is built from 14 residues. Here the CDR3 reads CASSPGTGVNEQYF. In DNA form, the CDR3 reads TGTGCCAGCAGCCCCGGGACAGGGGTTAACGAGCAGTACTTC.

The chain links TRBV6-4 to TRBJ2-1, with no clear D. The CDR3 totals 14 residues. The V end was cut by 2 bases, the J end by 3 bases, with 8 bases between. CDR1 and CDR2 from the germline V gene are MRHNA and SNTAGT. The CDR3 bases are TGTGCCAGCAGTGACAAGGCGGACTACAATGAGCAGTTCTTC. Its translation: CASSDKADYNEQFF.

The chain recombines TRBV27 with TRBJ1-2, with no clear D. Germline V CDR1 and CDR2: MNHEY, SMNVEV (reference sequence). The CDR3 consists of 11 residues. The V and J ends lost 4 bases and 6 bases respectively, with 6 bases between them. The CDR3 bases are TGTGCCAGCAGTTCTGGAGATGGCTACACCTTC. This encodes CASSSGDGYTF.

This clone appeared once. The rearrangement joins TRBV2 to TRBJ1-1, with D unresolved. Trimming removed 6 bases at V and 0 bases at J, with 8 bases between. CDR1 and CDR2 (germline): SNHLY, FYNNEI. The CDR3 is 13 residues long. CDR3 protein: CASRWQLNTEAFF. As DNA, the CDR3 is TGTGCCAGCAGATGGCAGCTGAACACTGAAGCTTTCTTT.

The chain is built from TRBV28 and TRBJ2-5; D might be TRBD1 (5 bases). The end of the DNA is better explained by TRBJ2-7, so the J call may be wrong. The CDR3 loop spans 13 amino acids. The germline gives CDR1 MDHEN, CDR2 SYDVKM. The CDR3, as DNA: TGTGCCAGCAGTTTGGGCAGGGCTCACGAGCAGTACTTC. It translates to CASSLGRAHEQYF.

This chain uses TRBV6-6 with TRBJ1-2; 8 bases map to TRBD1. The germline V gene has CDR1 MNHNY and CDR2 SVGAGI (reference sequence). CDR3 length equals 15 residues. V shed 8 bases and J 8 bases; nucleotides not matched to a gene: 16. CDR3 amino acids: CASDPPAGGGSGYTF. CDR3 nucleotide sequence: TGTGCCAGCGATCCGCCCGCAGGGGGCGGGAGCGGCTACACCTTC.

This sequence joins TRBV15 and TRBJ2-7; 10 bases map to TRBD2. The CDR3 is 16 residues long. The junction had 5 bases not matched to a gene; V was cut back by 0 bases and J by 3 bases. CDR1 and CDR2 from the germline V gene are LNHNV and YYDKDF (reference sequence). In nucleotides, the CDR3 is TGTGCCACCAGCAGAGATATCACTAGCGGGGTCTACGAGCAGTACTTC. It encodes CATSRDITSGVYEQYF.

The chain has TRBV13 and TRBJ1-2; D is unresolved. The CDR3 is made up of 12 amino acids. The V gene lost 5 bases and the J gene lost 1 base, with 5 bases spanning the gap. CDR1 is PRHDT and CDR2 is FYEKMQ in the germline V gene (reference sequence). This CDR3 is CASSQSNYGYTF. Written as DNA, the CDR3 is TGTGCCAGCAGCCAAAGTAACTATGGCTACACCTTC. Variable domain in full (rest from reference TRBV13 and TRBJ1-2): AAGVIQSPRHLIKEKRETATLKCYPIPRHDTVYWYQQGPGQDPQFLISFYEKMQSDKGSIPDRFSAQQFSDYHSELNMSSLELGDSALYFCASSQSNYGYTFGSGTRLTVV.

This clone was recorded only once. The rearrangement uses TRBV11-1 and TRBJ2-5; 9 bases agree with TRBD1. Trimming cost V 4 bases and J 3 bases; bases outside gene matches: 15. Germline-derived CDR1 and CDR2 are SGHAT and FQDESV (reference sequence). The CDR3 contains 18 residues. CDR3 sequence: CASSSKGTGGAVKETQYF. CDR3 DNA sequence: TGTGCCAGCAGCTCCAAGGGAACAGGGGGCGCGGTGAAAGAGACCCAGTACTTC. The whole variable domain, filled in from reference TRBV11-1 and TRBJ2-5, reads EAEVAQSPRYKITEKSQAVAFWCDPISGHATLYWYRQILGQGPELLVQFQDESVVDDSQLPKDRFSAERLKGVDSTLKIQPAELGDSAMYLCASSSKGTGGAVKETQYFGPGTRLLVL.

This clone appeared a single time. The gene calls are TRBV7-8 and TRBJ1-1; 9 positions match TRBD1. The germline gives CDR1 SGHVS, CDR2 FQNEAQ. J gave up 8 bases and V 3 bases, and 16 bases lay outside the gene matches. CDR3 length: 17 residues. CDR3 sequence (DNA): TGTGCCAGCAGCTTTGGGCTTATATCGACAGGGGGATCAGAAGCTTTCTTT. It yields the protein CASSFGLISTGGSEAFF. Looking up the rest from reference TRBV7-8 and TRBJ1-1 gives the full variable domain: GAGVSQSPRYKVAKRGQDVALRCDPISGHVSLFWYQQALGQGPEFLTYFQNEAQLDKSGLPSDRFFAERPEGSVSTLKIQRTQQEDSAVYLCASSFGLISTGGSEAFFGQGTRLTVV.

The chain uses TRBV13 and TRBJ1-1; 12 bases are shared with TRBD1. There are 15 residues in the CDR3. Looked up from germline, CDR1 is PRHDT and CDR2 is FYEKMQ (reference sequence). V lost 5 bases to trimming and J lost 5 bases; unmatched junction nucleotides: 6. In DNA form, the CDR3 reads TGTGCCAGCAGCGCGGGACAGGGGGCGGCAACTGAAGCTTTCTTT. This codes for CASSAGQGAATEAFF.

V is TRBV13 and J is TRBJ2-3; 10 nucleotides line up with TRBD2. This CDR3 region has 17 residues. The germline CDR1 and CDR2 sequences are PRHDT and FYEKMQ (reference sequence). Trimming removed 0 bases from V and 5 bases from J; junction bases left unmatched: 8. DNA of the CDR3: TGTGCCAGCAGCTTAGGACCAGCGGGGGGGCCTATAGATACGCAGTATTTT. This gives the protein CASSLGPAGGPIDTQYF.

The chain joins TRBV1 to TRBJ1-1; the table's D call, TRBD1, has no DNA check behind it. TRBV1 is shown as a pseudogene. The CDR3 spans 16 residues. CDR3 sequence reads: CTSSQDQGQGHTEAFF. Here the CDR3 DNA reads TGCACCAGCAGCCAAGATCAAGGACAGGGGCACACTGAAGCTTTCTTT.

The V and J genes are TRBV7-3 and TRBJ2-3; no clear D gene. The CDR3 has 15 residues. Looked up from germline, CDR1 is SGHTA and CDR2 is FQGTGA. The V end lost 1 base, the J end lost 4 bases, and 12 bases lay between the germline ends. The CDR3 sequence: CASSLSGDWADTQYF. In DNA form, the CDR3 reads TGTGCCAGCAGCTTAAGTGGCGACTGGGCAGATACGCAGTATTTT.

The chain links TRBV30 to TRBJ1-4; unclear D gene. In germline, CDR1 is GTSNPN, CDR2 SVGIG (reference sequence). V was shortened by 3 bases and J by 8 bases, with 10 bases between the two germline ends. The CDR3 has 12 residues. CDR3 nucleotide sequence: TGTGCCTGGAGGACGTTTGAGGAAAAACTGTTTTTT. Protein sequence: CAWRTFEEKLFF.

The chain combines TRBV9 with TRBJ1-3; maybe TRBD1 (5 bases). Trimming removed 2 bases at V and 0 bases at J, with 12 bases between. This CDR3 is built from 16 residues. Germline CDR1 SGDLS, CDR2 YYNGEE. CDR3 coding DNA: TGTGCCAGCAGCGTGGGGCAAGTATTCTCTGGAAACACCATATATTTT. Its protein product is CASSVGQVFSGNTIYF.

The V call is TRBV10-3, the J call TRBJ2-7; TRBD1 matches at 7 bases. The J segment lost 4 bases and the V segment lost 2 bases, leaving 11 bases of the junction unmatched. The CDR3 consists of 16 residues. Looked up from germline, CDR1 is ENHRY and CDR2 is SYGVKD. The CDR3 spells CAISEVVPGDSYEQYF. CDR3 nucleotide sequence: TGTGCCATCAGTGAGGTTGTGCCAGGGGACAGTTACGAGCAGTACTTC.

The chain recombines TRBV5-1 with TRBJ1-1, with TRBD1 matching over 8 bases. The length of the CDR3 is 13 residues. The ends lost 4 bases at V and 5 bases at J; junction bases unmatched: 4. Germline values: CDR1 SGHRS, CDR2 YFSETQ. CDR3 DNA sequence: TGCGCCAGCAGCCAAACAGGGGGGACTGAAGCTTTCTTT. Translated: CASSQTGGTEAFF.

The chain combines TRBV19 with TRBJ2-3, with TRBD1 matching 11 bases. The V segment lost 5 bases and the J segment 3 bases; nucleotides outside the gene matches: 7. The CDR3 has 16 amino acids. Germline lookup yields CDR1 LNHDA and CDR2 SQIVND (reference sequence). The CDR3 is CASSFRGTGGTDTQYF. The DNA of the CDR3 is TGTGCCAGTAGTTTTCGGGGGACAGGGGGAACAGATACGCAGTATTTT.

CDR3 residues: CASRMDRGSSQQYF. The DNA of the CDR3 is TGTGCCAGCAGAATGGACAGGGGGAGTTCCCAGCAGTACTTC. The chain employs TRBV6-1 and TRBJ2-7; 10 nucleotides match TRBD1. Per the germline V gene, CDR1 is MNHNS and CDR2 is SASEGT. J lost 8 bases, V lost 6 bases, and 10 bases had no gene match. This CDR3 is built from 14 residues.

The chain carries TRBV5-1 and TRBJ2-7; no clear D. V lost 0 bases and J lost 5, with 6 bases in between. The CDR3 is 12 residues long. Germline-derived CDR1 and CDR2 are SGHRS and YFSETQ. The CDR3 DNA sequence: TGCGCCAGCAGCTTGGCCTATGACGAGCAGTACTTC. Translation gives CASSLAYDEQYF.

V usage is TRBV18 and J usage is TRBJ2-7, with unresolved D. The germline V gene has CDR1 KGHSH and CDR2 LQKENI. The ends were cut back, 2 bases at V and 0 bases at J, with 5 bases in the middle. The CDR3 consists of 13 residues. The CDR3 sequence is CASSPTASYEQYF. The CDR3 region has the DNA TGTGCCAGCTCACCAACCGCCTCCTACGAGCAGTACTTC.